The rows below give T cell receptor beta chains drawn from one sample of a study of blood T cell repertoires in COVID-19. Here immunoSEQ multiplex PCR was the method, and the copy in TCRdb shows in-frame clones only, minus some. Among hundreds of thousands of clones, approximately 86% were seen once, and the ten largest hold 1.5% to 2%. The sample comprised peripheral blood. Receptors were obtained from a woman between 55 and 75 years old who had recovered from COVID-19. CDR3s include the opening cysteine and the closing phenylalanine or tryptophan. The order of the fields is V gene, J gene, CDR3 length, CDR3 protein.

>TRBV5-1|TRBJ2-5|16
CASSSAPGIGQETQYF
>TRBV7-3|TRBJ2-2|13
CASSPRGTGELFF
>TRBV5-4|TRBJ2-5|14
CASSPGRSEGAQYF
>TRBV29-1|TRBJ2-3|13
CKVGLGAQGTQYF
>TRBV19|TRBJ1-2|14
CASIRDSANYGYTF
>TRBV25-1|TRBJ2-7|15
CASSAAGQITYEQYF
>TRBV6-5|TRBJ1-2|12
CASKGANYGYTF
>TRBV5-1|TRBJ2-7|14
CASSSVGSSYEQYF
>TRBV5-1|TRBJ1-4|14
CASSGDRRNEKLFF
>TRBV2|TRBJ2-7|13
CASKRTSRYEQYF
>TRBV10-3|TRBJ1-2|14
CAISGGRGDYGYTF
>TRBV27|TRBJ1-2|15
CASSNNLQGVYGYTF
>TRBV18|TRBJ2-3|15
CASSPRDRETTTQYF
>TRBV19|TRBJ1-6|15
CASSMSAGNNSPLHF
>TRBV7-2|TRBJ1-5|14
CASSLQGGNQPQHF
>TRBV7-9|TRBJ2-7|14
CASSKDRVQYEQYF
>TRBV7-3|TRBJ2-1|15
CASSPIAGGDNEQFF
>TRBV11-2|TRBJ2-1|16
CASSLLLAGGRQEQFF
>TRBV19|TRBJ1-2|18
CASSIGEATTGRFYGYTF
>TRBV28|TRBJ1-1|14
CASRAYRDGTEAFF
>TRBV18|TRBJ2-5|13
CASSPGQGETQYF
>TRBV6-5|TRBJ2-3|13
CASEPGGDGTQYF
>TRBV4-3|TRBJ1-2|13
CASSHNINYGYTF
>TRBV2|TRBJ1-2|15
CASSERDRGQNGYTF
>TRBV19|TRBJ2-5|13
CASSRQEWETQYF
>TRBV28|TRBJ1-1|12
CASRETGTEAFF
>TRBV1|TRBJ2-7|14
CTSSPLTQFYEQYF
>TRBV6-1|TRBJ1-6|17
CASSEKEGGSYNSPLHF